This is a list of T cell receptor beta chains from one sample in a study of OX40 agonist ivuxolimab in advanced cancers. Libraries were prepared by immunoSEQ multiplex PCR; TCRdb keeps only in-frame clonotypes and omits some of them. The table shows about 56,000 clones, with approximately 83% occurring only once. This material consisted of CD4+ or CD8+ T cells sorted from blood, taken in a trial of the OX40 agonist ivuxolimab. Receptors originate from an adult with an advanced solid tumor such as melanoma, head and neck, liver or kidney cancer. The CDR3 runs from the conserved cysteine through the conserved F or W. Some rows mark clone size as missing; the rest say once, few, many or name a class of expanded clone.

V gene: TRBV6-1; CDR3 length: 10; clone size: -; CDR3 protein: CASSEFQAFF
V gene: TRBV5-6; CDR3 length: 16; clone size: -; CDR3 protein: CASSLVRTSVLNEQFF
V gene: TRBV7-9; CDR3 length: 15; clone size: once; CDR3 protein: CASRAVTSAYYEQYF
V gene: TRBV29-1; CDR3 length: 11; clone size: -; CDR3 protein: CSVAVGTEAFF
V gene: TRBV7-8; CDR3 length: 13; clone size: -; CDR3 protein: CASTRVSNQPQHF
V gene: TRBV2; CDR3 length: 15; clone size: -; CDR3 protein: CASSESAGGIYEQYF
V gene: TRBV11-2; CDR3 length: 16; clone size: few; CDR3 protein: CASSLVGAGDYNEQFF
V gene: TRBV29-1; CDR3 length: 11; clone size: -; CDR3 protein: CSVVSGYGYTF
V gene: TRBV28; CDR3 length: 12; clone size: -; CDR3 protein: CASSPYRGEQFF
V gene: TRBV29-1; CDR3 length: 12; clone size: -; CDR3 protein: CSGGHTGNEQYF
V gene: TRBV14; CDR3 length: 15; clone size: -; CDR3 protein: CASSLQGTRGETQYF
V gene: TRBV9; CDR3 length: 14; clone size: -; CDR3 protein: CASSPRGEGETQYF
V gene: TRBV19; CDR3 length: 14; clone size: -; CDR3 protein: CASTPGQNTGELFF
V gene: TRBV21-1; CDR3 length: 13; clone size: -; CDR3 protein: CASSRQKSYEQYF
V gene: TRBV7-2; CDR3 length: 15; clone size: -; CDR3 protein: CASSLVLRGSYEQYF
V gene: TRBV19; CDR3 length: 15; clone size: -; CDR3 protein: CASSRDRGKWDGYTF
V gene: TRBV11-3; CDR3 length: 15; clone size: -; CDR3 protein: CASSLGGTGTYEQYF
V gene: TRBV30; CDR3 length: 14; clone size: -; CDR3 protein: CAWSTEQANTEAFF
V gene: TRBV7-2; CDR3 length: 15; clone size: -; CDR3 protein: CASSLGRQYENTIYF
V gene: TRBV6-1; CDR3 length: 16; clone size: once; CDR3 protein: CASSEMGSGSYNEQFF
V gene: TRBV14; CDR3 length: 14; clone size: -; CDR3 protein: CASSQLSSTYEQYF
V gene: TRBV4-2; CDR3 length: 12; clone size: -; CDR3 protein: CASSQEGSEAFF
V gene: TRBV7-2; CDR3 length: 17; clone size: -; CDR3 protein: CASSSRGWPLRDSPLHF